This note documents a single TCR beta chain sequence. Its antigen specificity is not known. No much larger clone exists at a distance of one base, and base qualities are not known. The data were taken from a study of T cells in Graves' hyperthyroidism and ophthalmopathy (dated by TCRdb to the late 2010s). As for the study more broadly: Peripheral blood samples were taken at the time of initial diagnosis, prior to any treatment. A discovery cohort of approximately 97 patients, 43 with Graves' ophthalmopathy and 55 to 65 with stable Graves' hyperthyroidism, was used to find distinguishing TCR V-J signatures. Whether ophthalmopathy could be predicted prospectively was tested in an independent validation cohort made up of fewer than 20 hyperthyroidism patients plus 17 patients who later progressed to ophthalmopathy. For training and testing, the approximately 92 patients in the discovery cohort were randomly divided in a 7:3 ratio. In six Graves' hyperthyroidism patients, the study also compared T-cell repertoires from thyroid tissue with T-cell repertoires from blood. After sampling, hyperthyroidism patients received methimazole starting at 30 mg daily, and ophthalmopathy patients received high-dose intravenous methylprednisolone. The paper describes TCR Vbeta CDR3 sequencing of 135 peripheral blood samples, made up of roughly 45 ophthalmopathy patients, 70 to 75 hyperthyroidism patients and 17 progressor patients. Broad study findings and their caveats: Most expanded thyroid clonotypes (frequency above 0.001) were also detected in blood, a finding suggesting that blood repertoires may reflect thyroid immune responses. No statistical method was used to set the sample size in advance, and investigators knew the group allocation. A model built on a 13 V-J signature distinguished ophthalmopathy from stable hyperthyroidism, reaching 85% to 90% sensitivity and around 82% specificity in cross-validation and 80%/75% in testing. During validation, the model predicted progression to ophthalmopathy a median of about 5.9 months ahead of onset, with more than 60% sensitivity and around 73% specificity.

In the ophthalmopathy patients, disease was moderately to severely active, with a Clinical Activity Score of 3 or more, a NOSPECS grade of 4 or more, and a duration of less than 3 months. Exclusion was applied to patients with uncontrolled infections, other autoimmune diseases, pregnancy or lactation. Diagnoses were based on clinical symptoms, serum thyroxine and TRAb, thyroid ultrasound and orbital computed tomography. PBMCs were separated from 10 ml of fresh peripheral blood using Ficoll-Paque density gradient centrifugation. Total RNA was extracted with Trizol reagent, and quality was checked on an Agilent 2100 Bioanalyzer. The TCR beta CDR3 regions were amplified from RNA transcripts. A first-round RT-PCR of the TCR CDR3 used the HTBI primer set with the Qiagen OneStep RT-PCR kit. Libraries were constructed in a second round of multiplex PCR, after which size selection and purification were carried out. The libraries were sequenced on an Illumina HiSeq2000 using paired-end 100 bp reads. The paper's processing steps were these. SOAPnuke was used to process the raw data, with reads discarded if the reads contained adapters or uncalled bases, had a mean Phred below 15, or lacked an exact constant-primer or identifier match. High-quality paired reads were merged using COPE v1.2.5, and each unique nucleotide sequence was defined as a clonotype. MiTCR v1.1 was used to align clonotypes to the IMGT TRBV, TRBD and TRBJ reference segments. The analysis included only V-J combinations with a frequency above 0.0001, which together covered more than 98% of the repertoires. A TCS score was defined as the ratio of F50 (clonal expansion) to E x V (chaos), with BLOSUM62-based TCRdist applied between CDR3 peptides within each V-J. Welch's t-statistics and random forest reduced 450 to 600 V-J features to 13, which were used in a naive Bayes classifier (R e1071). TCRdb's own reprocessing of the public reads used fastp at Q25 and MiXCR and kept productive beta chains. Entries that share a CDR3 protein sequence are merged under the most common genes and DNA. These V and J calls derive from TCRdb rather than the authors' analysis. Here the sample has about 590,000 distinct CDR3 sequences; 13% to 15% occur a single time. The ten largest clones take up roughly 7% of the sample.

V has 5 bases trimmed and J has 2 bases trimmed; junction bases matching no gene number 5. CDR1 and CDR2 are drawn from the germline V gene: MGHDK, SYGVNS. The CDR3 sequence holds 14 residues, the cysteine and phenylalanine included. Only CDR3 DNA is held: 42 bases, read in frame from base 1. What was sequenced was blood. The rearranged chain carries TRBV25-1 and TRBJ2-5, and TRBD1 matches 7 of the central bases. The source of this sequence is a woman aged 18-30 years with Graves' ophthalmopathy. The CDR3 is CASSPEQGQETQYF. In nucleotides, the sequence is TGTGCCAGCAGTCCAGAACAGGGGCAAGAGACCCAGTACTTC.